Listed below are T cell receptor beta chains from one sample, sequenced in a study of blood T cell repertoires in COVID-19. Sequencing used immunoSEQ multiplex PCR; TCRdb keeps in-frame clones, though not all of them. This sample has over 60,000 clones, with roughly 90% found just once. The sample taken for sequencing was peripheral blood. These receptors all stem from a man in his fifties with acute or convalescent COVID-19. CDR3s include the opening cysteine and the closing phenylalanine or tryptophan.

J	V	CDR3
TRBJ2-5	TRBV15	CATSRVPAGGQETQYF
TRBJ1-1	TRBV30	CAWRKQANTEAFF
TRBJ2-6	TRBV10-3	CAISVPTGYGANVLTF
TRBJ2-7	TRBV12-3/TRBV12-4	CASRGTGPYEQYF
TRBJ2-1	TRBV24-1	CATSGAQTGTYEQFF
TRBJ2-2	TRBV27	CASSPSDSSGELFF
TRBJ1-4	TRBV29-1	CSVQGYEKLFF
TRBJ2-1	TRBV6-2/TRBV6-3	CASSYLLPGTNNNEQFF
TRBJ2-5	TRBV5-1	CASSLDRNPGLAGALYQETQYF
TRBJ2-5	TRBV7-8	CASSLVLVAAHKGQYF